This record looks at one TCR beta chain sequence and its context. This receptor's antigen is unknown. Per-base quality was not reported, and no clone a single base away is much larger than it. The data originate from a study of identical twins (dated by TCRdb to about 2016). Looking at the study overall: TCR alpha and beta repertoires from monozygotic twins, unrelated adults of various ages and cord blood were deep-sequenced to test whether fetal clonotypes persist. To rule out contamination, the twin experiments were replicated at different times with different library preparation protocols. General conclusions and limits of the study: A weaker excess of twin sharing was found in beta out-of-frame sequences because the signal-to-noise ratio was lowered by fewer shared sequences. In monozygotic twins, out-of-frame TCR alpha sharing was systematically underestimated by recombination models, although the models agreed with sharing between unrelated individuals. Because the same donors could not be followed over many years, the conclusions depended on cross-sectional statistical analysis. Abundant cord blood beta clonotypes had fewer insertions, young adult naive repertoires showed a similar but weaker trend, and memory repertoires showed no such trend. Compared with coincidental sharing between unrelated individuals, an excess of low generation-probability sequences was observed among out-of-frame TCR alpha sequences shared between twins. Invariant T cells such as MAIT and iNKT could partly confound zero-insertion analyses, although diverse VJ usage argued against such confounding for most clonotypes.

All donors were healthy Caucasians. Three pairs of female monozygotic twins, all aged 18 to 29 years, were included in the twin cohort. RNA for TCR libraries was isolated from peripheral blood mononuclear cells. Library prep was done by 5' RACE. TCRdb names Illumina HiSeq 2000 as the instrument used. Template switching added a universal primer binding site, and the final cDNA carried a unique molecular identifier that allowed TCR cDNA molecules to be counted accurately. Specific primers in the conserved constant-segment region were used to synthesize first-strand cDNA for the TCR alpha and beta chains. To control for contamination, every cDNA library was double barcoded, receiving both a SMART-Mk sample barcode and Illumina barcodes. TruSeq adapter sequences along with Illumina sample barcodes were introduced in two successive PCR steps. Sequencing of the TCR alpha and beta cDNA libraries was done on the Illumina HiSeq platform using custom primers. The authors processed their data as follows. Unique molecular identifiers were extracted from raw reads with MiGEC, and CDR3 positions were determined with MiXCR. Recombination models were inferred per individual with the repgenHMM and IGoR tools using an EM algorithm. The analysis of shared clonotypes was done with the tcR package in R, with sharing normalized by the product of cloneset sizes. To study raw recombination free of thymic and clonal selection effects, out-of-frame nonproductive sequences were analyzed. The public reads were run again by TCRdb, first through fastp at Q25 and then through MiXCR, and only productive beta chains were kept. Rows are unified per CDR3 protein, each entry keeping the most common DNA and genes. Clone size and V and J calls follow TCRdb, not the original study. Counted in this sample were 700,000 or so distinct CDR3 sequences; approximately 9% of them appeared once. Approximately 0.89% of the sample is taken by the ten largest.

V ends up 8 bases short and J 3 bases short, with an unmatched junction base count of 14. Reading from cysteine to phenylalanine, the CDR3 counts 16 amino acids. Here the CDR3 DNA is all that survives: 48 bases in frame from base 1. Sequences SEHNR (CDR1) and FQNEAQ (CDR2) are obtained from the germline V gene (reference sequence). This sample also appeared in a second study, on yellow fever vaccine responses in identical twins. The second source states: According to the authors, the vaccine-induced T cell response in identical twins seemed to be partly convergent and partly specific to each individual. In the study, vaccine-responding T cell clones were precisely tracked in identical twins.

The V gene is TRBV7-9 and the J gene is TRBJ2-7, and TRBD2 aligns with 9 junction nucleotides. The material sequenced was PBMCs. This sequence originates from a woman aged 18-35 years in good health. This receptor carries the CDR3 CASLKGAGGPYYEQYF. At the DNA level, the sequence is TGTGCCAGCCTCAAGGGGGCGGGAGGGCCATACTACGAGCAGTACTTC.